The 29 T cell receptor beta chains reported below all come from one sample, sequenced in a study of T-cell memory formation after mild COVID-19. Each CDR3 protein is one row after TCRdb ran MiXCR on the 5' RACE reads. Here the sample spans 500,000 to 650,000 distinct CDR3 sequences, about a fifth being singletons. The specimen was PBMCs or a T cell subset sorted from them (not recorded which). All receptors come from an adult woman who had mild COVID-19 (a few samples of this study predate the infection). Cell type and time point are not known.

This clonotype occurred a few times. The chain uses TRBV5-1 and TRBJ2-1; no reliable D call. With 1 base removed from V and 4 bases from J, the gap between germline ends came to 9 bases. The CDR3 spans 14 residues. Looked up from germline, CDR1 is SGHRS and CDR2 is YFSETQ. CDR3 sequence (DNA): TGCGCCAGCAGCTTGTACAGAACTTACAATGAGCAGTTCTTC. It encodes CASSLYRTYNEQFF.

This clonotype was found once. The chain recombines TRBV12-3 or TRBV12-4 with TRBJ1-5; the D is unclear. This CDR3 has 14 amino acids. V gave up 5 bases and J gave up 7 bases, with 15 bases separating them. The CDR3 coding sequence is TGTGCCAGCAGTCCTTCGGGTGGTGGGCAGCCCCAGCATTTT. This sequence encodes CASSPSGGGQPQHF.

This clonotype was counted a single time. One base away lies a much larger clone, so this may be a sequencing read error. The rearrangement links TRBV6-5 to TRBJ2-2, with TRBD1 matching 7 bases. Germline V lookup: CDR1 MNHEY, CDR2 SVGAGI. This CDR3 comprises 15 residues. CDR3 bases: TGTGCCAGCAGGCCACCGGGACAGAACCCCGGGGAGCTGTTTTTT. It specifies CASRPPGQNPGELFF.

The chain links TRBV24-1 to TRBJ1-1, with a possible D match to TRBD1 (6 bases). The CDR3 totals 17 residues. Per germline, CDR1 KGHDR and CDR2 SFDVKD. Between the trimmed V and J ends, which lost 2 bases and 4 bases, there was a span of 19 bases. For the CDR3, the DNA is TGTGCCACCAGTGATTCCCGGGTAGGCAGGGGAAGCACTGAAGCTTTCTTT. Amino acids: CATSDSRVGRGSTEAFF.

This chain uses TRBV20-1 with TRBJ1-4, with no clear D. The V gene lost 6 bases and the J gene lost 8 bases, with 13 bases spanning the gap. CDR1 and CDR2 from the germline V gene are DFQATT and SNEGSKA (reference sequence). CDR3 size: 12 residues. The CDR3 DNA sequence: TGCAGTGCCCGGACGAAACCCGAAAAACTGTTTTTT. Amino acid sequence: CSARTKPEKLFF.

This clonotype occurred a few times. The chain recombines TRBV5-1 with TRBJ2-3; D is perhaps TRBD1 (5 bases). The CDR3 is 13 amino acids. CDR1 is SGHRS, CDR2 YFSETQ, per germline. V lost 0 bases, J lost 5 bases, and 7 bases lay in between. CDR3 sequence reads: CASSLGQGDTQYF. CDR3 nucleotide sequence: TGCGCCAGCAGCTTGGGCCAGGGAGATACGCAGTATTTT. Full variable domain (outside the CDR3, taken from reference TRBV5-1 and TRBJ2-3): KAGVTQTPRYLIKTRGQQVTLSCSPISGHRSVSWYQQTPGQGLQFLFEYFSETQRNKGNFPGRFSGRQFSNSRSEMNVSTLELGDSALYLCASSLGQGDTQYFGPGTRLTVL.

This clonotype has ten or more counts. The chain carries TRBV5-1 and TRBJ2-7; 9 nucleotides align to TRBD1. The length of the CDR3 is 14 residues. J lost 5 bases, V lost 3 bases, and 6 bases had no gene match. Germline CDR1 reads SGHRS; CDR2 reads YFSETQ. For the CDR3, the DNA is TGCGCCAGCAGCTCGGACAGGGGCAGGGACGAGCAGTACTTC. Translated, it gives CASSSDRGRDEQYF.

This clonotype was recorded a few times. The chain links TRBV12-3 or TRBV12-4 to TRBJ1-1; no reliable D call. With 3 bases removed from V and 4 bases from J, the gap between germline ends came to 9 bases. The CDR3 has 13 amino acids. The DNA for the CDR3 is TGTGCCAGCAGTTTTAAGGGTGGCACTGAAGCTTTCTTT. Translated: CASSFKGGTEAFF.

The chain links TRBV14 to TRBJ2-7, with D perhaps assigned TRBD1 or TRBD2 (5 bases each). The length of the CDR3 is 16 residues. The germline V and J ends were trimmed by 5 bases and 1 base, with 18 bases remaining between them. Looked up from germline, CDR1 is SGHDN and CDR2 is FVKESK. The CDR3 reads CASSSTYWDGSYEQYF. The CDR3 coding sequence is TGTGCCAGCAGCTCAACCTATTGGGACGGGTCCTACGAGCAGTACTTC.

This clonotype was detected many times. J is TRBJ2-7 and V is TRBV7-9; D might be TRBD1 (6 bases). Germline CDR1 SEHNR, CDR2 FQNEAQ (reference sequence). The CDR3 sequence is 14 residues long. V was clipped by 1 base and J by 3 bases, with 10 bases between them. CDR3 protein: CASSLGQVYYEQYF. CDR3 nucleotide sequence: TGTGCCAGCAGCTTAGGACAGGTCTACTACGAGCAGTACTTC.

This chain connects TRBV12-3 or TRBV12-4 to TRBJ2-3, with D unresolved. The CDR3 sequence is 15 residues long. Trimming cost V 1 base and J 2 bases, with 10 bases left between them. The CDR3 nucleotides are TGTGCCAGCAGTTTAGTTCTGGGCCCCACAGATACGCAGTATTTT. It is translated as CASSLVLGPTDTQYF.

This clonotype has only a few counts. V is TRBV12-3 or TRBV12-4 and J is TRBJ1-6; D might be TRBD1 (6 bases). V was pared by 8 bases and J by 8 bases, with 19 bases between. The CDR3 spans 15 residues. The CDR3 DNA follows: TGTGCCAGCGGGGTCCGCGGCAGGGGATATTCACCCCTCCACTTT. Translated, it gives CASGVRGRGYSPLHF.

This clonotype was found a few times. This chain joins TRBV6-2 or TRBV6-3 and TRBJ2-4; 7 positions agree with TRBD1. This CDR3 has 15 residues. Looked up from germline, CDR1 is MNHEY and CDR2 is SVGEGT. J lost 6 bases, V lost 5 bases, and 10 bases had no gene match. CDR3 sequence reads: CASSQTNRGGNIQYF. The DNA for the CDR3 is TGTGCCAGCAGTCAAACGAACAGGGGTGGAAACATTCAGTACTTC.

This clonotype has just a few counts. This rearrangement joins TRBV24-1 to TRBJ2-5; D is ambiguous. The CDR3 covers 13 residues. Germline values: CDR1 KGHDR, CDR2 SFDVKD. V lost 9 bases and J lost 4, with 14 bases in between. The CDR3 sequence is CATQHFRGETQYF. The CDR3 coding sequence is TGTGCCACCCAACACTTCCGAGGAGAGACCCAGTACTTC.

In this sample, this clonotype turned up a few times. V and J are TRBV24-1 and TRBJ2-2; D remains unclear. Trimming cost V 2 bases and J 0 bases, with 12 bases left between them. This CDR3 comprises 17 residues. CDR1 KGHDR and CDR2 SFDVKD come from the germline V gene. This CDR3 reads CATSDSQGYPNTGELFF. The CDR3 DNA follows: TGTGCCACCAGTGATTCACAAGGGTATCCGAACACCGGGGAGCTGTTTTTT.

The chain employs TRBV18 and TRBJ1-5; D gene ambiguous. The ends were cut back, 3 bases at V and 0 bases at J, with 12 bases in the middle. The CDR3 extends over 16 amino acids. Germline V gives CDR1 KGHSH, CDR2 LQKENI. This CDR3 is CASSPRETSSNQPQHF. Written as DNA, the CDR3 is TGTGCCAGCTCACCCCGGGAGACCTCTAGCAATCAGCCCCAGCATTTT.

This clonotype has ten or more counts. This rearrangement joins TRBV7-2 to TRBJ2-3; D perhaps matches TRBD2 (6 bases). The CDR3 covers 17 residues. Germline assignment: CDR1 SGHTA and CDR2 FQGNSA. V gave up 1 base and J gave up 2 bases, with 16 bases separating them. The CDR3 nucleotides read TGTGCCAGCAGCTTAGTAGCGGTCGGCACCTCCACAGATACGCAGTATTTT. Amino acids: CASSLVAVGTSTDTQYF.

The V gene is TRBV20-1, the J gene TRBJ2-2; either TRBD1 or TRBD2 may supply D (5 bases each). The CDR3 runs 14 residues. V lost 5 bases and J 4 bases, leaving 14 bases between the germline ends. CDR1 is DFQATT and CDR2 is SNEGSKA in the germline V gene (reference sequence). The CDR3 sequence is CSARRGAGTGELFF. In DNA, the CDR3 is TGCAGTGCTCGGAGAGGGGCCGGCACCGGGGAGCTGTTTTTT.

V gene TRBV5-1 combines with J gene TRBJ2-1; D unresolved. CDR1 is SGHRS and CDR2 is YFSETQ in the germline V gene. Deletions cut 2 bases from V and 5 bases from J, with 11 bases between. There are 14 residues in the CDR3. The CDR3 reads CASSFRSGNNEQFF. In nucleotides, the CDR3 is TGCGCCAGCAGCTTCCGTTCGGGTAACAATGAGCAGTTCTTC.

The chain links TRBV13 to TRBJ2-1; 10 bases match TRBD2. CDR3 size: 16 residues. Germline V lookup: CDR1 PRHDT, CDR2 FYEKMQ (reference sequence). Trimming took 5 bases from V and 3 from J; bases not matched to a gene: 7. The CDR3 region is CASSTRTSGDYNEQFF. CDR3 sequence (DNA): TGTGCCAGCAGCACCCGGACTAGCGGAGACTACAATGAGCAGTTCTTC.

This clonotype showed up many times. This chain connects TRBV7-9 to TRBJ1-5; D unresolved. CDR1 is SEHNR, CDR2 FQNEAQ, per germline (reference sequence). Trimming took 5 bases from V and 4 from J, leaving 6 bases between them. This CDR3 has 12 amino acids. The CDR3 sequence is CASSPPNQPQHF. The DNA for the CDR3 is TGTGCCAGCAGCCCTCCTAATCAGCCCCAGCATTTT.

The CDR3 coding sequence is TGTGCCAGCAGCGCGACGGTTGAAGCTTTCTTT. Translation gives CASSATVEAFF. The rearrangement links TRBV7-9 to TRBJ1-1; D remains unclear. Germline V gene lookup returns CDR1 SEHNR and CDR2 FQNEAQ (reference sequence). The V end lost 5 bases, the J end lost 7 bases, and 8 bases lay between the germline ends. The CDR3 covers 11 residues.

The chain links TRBV12-3 or TRBV12-4 to TRBJ2-5, with no clear D. Trimming removed 6 bases from V and 5 bases from J, with 16 bases in between. The CDR3 totals 14 residues. CDR3 region: CASSPLRAAETQYF. As DNA, the CDR3 is TGTGCCAGCAGCCCTCTTAGGGCAGCGGAGACCCAGTACTTC.

The genes are TRBV10-3 and TRBJ2-7; 8 nucleotides align to TRBD2. The CDR3 runs to 14 residues. Germline V CDR1 and CDR2: ENHRY, SYGVKD. V was pared by 10 bases and J by 5 bases, with 13 bases of the junction left unmatched. The CDR3 loop reads CATALGRRGDEQYF. CDR3 nucleotide sequence: TGTGCCACCGCCCTAGGGCGGCGGGGGGACGAGCAGTACTTC.

CDR3 nucleotide sequence: TGTGCCAGCAGCCAGGGGGCAGGGGTACAGGAGCCCCAGCATTTT. Its translation: CASSQGAGVQEPQHF. V gene TRBV4-2 combines with J gene TRBJ1-5; perhaps TRBD1 as D (6 bases). Trimming pared 3 bases from V and 8 bases from J, leaving 17 bases between. CDR1 and CDR2 from the germline V gene are LGHNA and YNFKEQ. CDR3 length: 15 amino acids.

The genes are TRBV20-1 and TRBJ2-2, with D perhaps matching TRBD1 or TRBD2 (5 bases each). This CDR3 has 13 residues. Germline-derived CDR1 and CDR2 are DFQATT and SNEGSKA (reference sequence). V lost 1 base and J lost 5, with 8 bases in between. This CDR3 reads CSARAGRTGELFF. CDR3 nucleotides: TGCAGTGCTAGAGCGGGGCGGACCGGGGAGCTGTTTTTT.

V is TRBV5-1 and J is TRBJ2-7; TRBD2 agrees at 16 bases. The CDR3 covers 17 residues. J was trimmed by 1 base and V by 0 bases; bases with no gene match: 1. The germline V gene encodes CDR1 SGHRS and CDR2 YFSETQ. The CDR3 nucleotides read TGCGCCAGCAGCTTGGTGGGACTAGCGGGAGGGTCCTACGAGCAGTACTTC. It codes for CASSLVGLAGGSYEQYF.

The J gene is TRBJ2-1, the V gene TRBV19; D is possibly TRBD1 (6 bases). V was cut by 5 bases and J by 3 bases, with 14 bases left in between. Germline loops: CDR1 LNHDA, CDR2 SQIVND (reference sequence). This CDR3 has 15 amino acids. The CDR3 here is CASSVNRDYYNEQFF. CDR3 DNA sequence: TGTGCCAGTAGTGTAAACAGGGATTACTACAATGAGCAGTTCTTC.

This sequence joins TRBV5-1 and TRBJ2-1, with unresolved D. This CDR3 spans 15 amino acids. CDR1 and CDR2 (germline): SGHRS, YFSETQ. V was shortened by 0 bases and J by 2 bases, with 9 bases between the two germline ends. CDR3 bases: TGCGCCAGCAGCTTGGCCTCAACAGCCTACAATGAGCAGTTCTTC. It yields the protein CASSLASTAYNEQFF.